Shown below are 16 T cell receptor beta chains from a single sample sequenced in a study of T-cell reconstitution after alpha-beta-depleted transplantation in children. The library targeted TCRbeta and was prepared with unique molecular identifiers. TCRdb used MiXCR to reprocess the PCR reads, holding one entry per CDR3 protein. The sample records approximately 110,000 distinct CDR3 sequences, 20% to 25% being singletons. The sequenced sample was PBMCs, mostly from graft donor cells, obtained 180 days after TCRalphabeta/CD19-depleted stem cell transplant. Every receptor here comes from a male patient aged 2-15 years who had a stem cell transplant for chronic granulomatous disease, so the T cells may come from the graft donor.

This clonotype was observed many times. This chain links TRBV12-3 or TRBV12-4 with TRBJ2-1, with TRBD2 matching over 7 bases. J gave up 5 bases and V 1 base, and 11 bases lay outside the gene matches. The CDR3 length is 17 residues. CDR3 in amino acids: CASSLDLGGVQNNEQFF. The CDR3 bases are TGTGCCAGCAGTTTAGACCTTGGGGGGGTCCAAAACAATGAGCAGTTCTTC.

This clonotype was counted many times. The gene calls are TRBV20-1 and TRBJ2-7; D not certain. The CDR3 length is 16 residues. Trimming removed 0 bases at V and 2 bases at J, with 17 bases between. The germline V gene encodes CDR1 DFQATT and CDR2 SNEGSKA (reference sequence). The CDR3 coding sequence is TGCAGTGCTAGAGAAGAGTCCGGCATGCTCCCCTACGAGCAGTACTTC. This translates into CSAREESGMLPYEQYF.

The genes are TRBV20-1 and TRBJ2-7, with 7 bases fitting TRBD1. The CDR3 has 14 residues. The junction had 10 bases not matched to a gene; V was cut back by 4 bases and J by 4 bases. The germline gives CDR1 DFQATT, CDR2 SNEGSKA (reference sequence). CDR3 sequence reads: CSAIPGQAQYEQYF. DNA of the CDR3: TGCAGTGCTATACCCGGACAGGCCCAATACGAGCAGTACTTC.

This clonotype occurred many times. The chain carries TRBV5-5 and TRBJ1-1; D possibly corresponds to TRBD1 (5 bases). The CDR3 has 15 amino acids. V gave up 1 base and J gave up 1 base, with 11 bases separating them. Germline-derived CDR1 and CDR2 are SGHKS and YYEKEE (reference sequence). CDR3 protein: CASSLYGGENTEAFF. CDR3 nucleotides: TGTGCCAGCAGCTTGTATGGGGGTGAGAACACTGAAGCTTTCTTT.

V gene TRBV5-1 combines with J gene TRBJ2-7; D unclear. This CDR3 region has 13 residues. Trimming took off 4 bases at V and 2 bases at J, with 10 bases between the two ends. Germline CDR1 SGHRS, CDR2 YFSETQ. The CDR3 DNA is TGCGCCAGCAGCCCGGGCCAGCCCTACGAGCAGTACTTC. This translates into CASSPGQPYEQYF.

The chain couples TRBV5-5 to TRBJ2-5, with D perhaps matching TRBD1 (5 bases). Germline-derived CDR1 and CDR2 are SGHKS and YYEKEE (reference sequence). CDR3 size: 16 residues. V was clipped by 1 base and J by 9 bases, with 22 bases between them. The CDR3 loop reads CASSLSVGAQVAAQYF. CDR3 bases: TGTGCCAGCAGCTTGAGCGTTGGGGCCCAGGTCGCGGCCCAGTACTTC.

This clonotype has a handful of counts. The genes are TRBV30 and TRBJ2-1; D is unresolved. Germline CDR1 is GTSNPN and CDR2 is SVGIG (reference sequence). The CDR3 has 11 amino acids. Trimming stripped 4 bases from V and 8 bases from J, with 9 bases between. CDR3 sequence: CAWKVMDEQFF. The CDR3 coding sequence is TGTGCCTGGAAGGTGATGGATGAGCAGTTCTTC.

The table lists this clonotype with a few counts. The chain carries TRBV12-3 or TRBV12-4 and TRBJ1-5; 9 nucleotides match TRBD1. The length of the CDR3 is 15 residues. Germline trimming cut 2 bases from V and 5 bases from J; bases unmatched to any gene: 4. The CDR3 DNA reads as TGTGCCAGCAGTTTAAGTGGGGACAGGGATCAGCCCCAGCATTTT. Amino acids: CASSLSGDRDQPQHF.

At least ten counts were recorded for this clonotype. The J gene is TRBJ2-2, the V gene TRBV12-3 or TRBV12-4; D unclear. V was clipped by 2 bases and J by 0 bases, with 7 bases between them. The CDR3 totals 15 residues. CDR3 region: CASSLLSTNTGELFF. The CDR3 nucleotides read TGTGCCAGCAGTTTATTGTCGACGAACACCGGGGAGCTGTTTTTT.

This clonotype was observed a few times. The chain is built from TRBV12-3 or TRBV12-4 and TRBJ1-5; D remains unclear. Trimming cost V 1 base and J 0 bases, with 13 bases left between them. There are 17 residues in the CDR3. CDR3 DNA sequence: TGTGCCAGCAGTTTAGAGTTGAGGGAAGGTAGCAATCAGCCCCAGCATTTT. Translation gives CASSLELREGSNQPQHF.

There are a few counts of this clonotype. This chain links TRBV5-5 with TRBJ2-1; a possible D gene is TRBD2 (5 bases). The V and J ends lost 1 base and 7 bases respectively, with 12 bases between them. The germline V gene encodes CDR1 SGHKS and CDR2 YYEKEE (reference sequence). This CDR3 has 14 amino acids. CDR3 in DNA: TGTGCCAGCAGCTTGACAACTAGTTCGAATGAGCAGTTCTTC. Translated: CASSLTTSSNEQFF.

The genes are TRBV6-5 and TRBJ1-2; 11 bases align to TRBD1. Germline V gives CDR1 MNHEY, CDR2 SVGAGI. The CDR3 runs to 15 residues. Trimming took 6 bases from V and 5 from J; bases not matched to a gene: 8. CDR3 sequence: CASRPTGQGAYGYTF. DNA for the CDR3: TGTGCCAGCAGACCCACCGGACAGGGGGCGTATGGCTACACCTTC.

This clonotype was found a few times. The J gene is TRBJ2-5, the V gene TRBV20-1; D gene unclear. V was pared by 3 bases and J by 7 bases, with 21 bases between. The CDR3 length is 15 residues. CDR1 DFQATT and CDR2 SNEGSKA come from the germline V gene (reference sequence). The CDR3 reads CSASTAVLSGGTQYF. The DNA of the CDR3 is TGCAGTGCTAGTACGGCGGTCCTGTCGGGTGGGACCCAGTACTTC.

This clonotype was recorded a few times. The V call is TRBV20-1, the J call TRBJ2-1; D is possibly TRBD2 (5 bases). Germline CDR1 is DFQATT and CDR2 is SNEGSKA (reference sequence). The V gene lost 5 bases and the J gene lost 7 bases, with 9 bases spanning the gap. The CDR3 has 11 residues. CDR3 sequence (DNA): TGCAGTGCTTCGAGGAGGAATGAGCAGTTCTTC. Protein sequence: CSASRRNEQFF.

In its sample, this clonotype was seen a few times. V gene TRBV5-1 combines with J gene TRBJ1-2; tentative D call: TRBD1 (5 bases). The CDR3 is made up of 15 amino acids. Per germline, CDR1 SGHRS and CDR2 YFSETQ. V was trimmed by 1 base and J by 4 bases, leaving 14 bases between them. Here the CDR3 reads CASSLTQGGSYGYTF. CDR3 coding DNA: TGCGCCAGCAGCTTGACCCAGGGCGGCAGCTATGGCTACACCTTC.

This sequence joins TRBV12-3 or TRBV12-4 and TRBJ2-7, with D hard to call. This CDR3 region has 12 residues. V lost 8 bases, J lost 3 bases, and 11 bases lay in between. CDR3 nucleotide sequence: TGTGCCAGCGCCTGGAGTAGCTACGAGCAGTACTTC. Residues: CASAWSSYEQYF.